This T cell receptor (beta chain) was sequenced during a study of cytotoxic CD8 clonotypes in ibrutinib-treated CLL. Only in-frame clones appear in the TCRdb table, and some are missing; sequencing was by immunoSEQ multiplex PCR. The sample holds 150,000 to 200,000 clones, roughly 80% seen once. Per germline, CDR1 LGHNT and CDR2 FRNRAP. This CDR3 has 16 residues. Trimming at V came to 5 bases and at J to 0 bases, leaving 10 bases not matched to a gene. The source of approximately 2 micrograms of genomic DNA for TCR beta libraries was cryopreserved PBMCs. Sequenced here: PBMCs, sampled after 24 months of ibrutinib treatment. The sequence was obtained from a human donor with chronic lymphocytic leukemia. This sequence joins TRBV12-5 and TRBJ2-7; TRBD2 aligns across 7 bases. Here the CDR3 DNA reads TGTGCTAGTGGTCTGTTCATCGGGGGGAGCTCCTACGAGCAGTACTTC. This sequence encodes CASGLFIGGSSYEQYF.